Each of the 23 T cell receptor beta chains below was sequenced from the same sample in a study of T cell clones after liver transplantation. The table came from immunoSEQ multiplex PCR; TCRdb's copy has only in-frame clones and leaves some out. The top ten hold approximately 2.8% of the sample, which has 93,000 or so clones, around 80% seen once. The sequenced sample was CD4+ T cells from blood, obtained approximately 50 months after liver transplant. The receptors derive from a human patient who received a liver transplant. Some T cells may be graft donor cells.

V gene TRBV16 combines with J gene TRBJ1-2, with D maybe TRBD1 (5 bases). This CDR3 is 14 amino acids long. The germline V gene encodes CDR1 KGHSY and CDR2 FQNENV. Trimming pared 4 bases from V and 2 bases from J, leaving 11 bases between. CDR3 protein: CASSLQGANYGYTF. In DNA form, the CDR3 reads TGTGCCAGCAGCCTCCAGGGTGCCAACTATGGCTACACCTTC.

The chain joins TRBV2 to TRBJ2-2; 8 bases agree with TRBD1. The CDR3 is 15 residues long. V shed 3 bases and J 7 bases; nucleotides not matched to a gene: 7. Germline loops: CDR1 SNHLY, CDR2 FYNNEI. CDR3: CASSDRGPVFGELFF. Written as DNA, the CDR3 is TGTGCCAGCAGTGACAGGGGGCCGGTTTTCGGGGAGCTGTTTTTT.

The CDR3 region is CASSLGVSQPQHF. DNA of the CDR3: TGTGCCAGCAGCTTGGGAGTCTCTCAGCCCCAGCATTTT. This rearrangement joins TRBV7-2 to TRBJ1-5; D not resolved. This CDR3 has 13 amino acids. Germline V gives CDR1 SGHTA, CDR2 FQGNSA. The V end was cut by 3 bases, the J end by 6 bases, with 9 bases between.

This chain connects TRBV9 to TRBJ2-1; no definite D call. The CDR3 extends over 13 amino acids. Per germline, CDR1 SGDLS and CDR2 YYNGEE. Deletions cut 0 bases from V and 6 bases from J, with 7 bases between. CDR3 nucleotide sequence: TGTGCCAGCAGCGTAGGGGTTAGCAATGAGCAGTTCTTC. It codes for CASSVGVSNEQFF.

This clone was recorded only once. The chain carries TRBV10-3 and TRBJ2-5; possibly TRBD2 for D (7 bases). The germline V gene encodes CDR1 ENHRY and CDR2 SYGVKD. The germline V and J ends were trimmed by 2 bases and 5 bases, with 15 bases remaining between them. The CDR3 runs 15 residues. The CDR3 nucleotides read TGTGCCATCAGTGAGGGAACGGGGGGCGTGGAGACCCAGTACTTC. As protein: CAISEGTGGVETQYF.

The rearrangement uses TRBV6-1 and TRBJ1-1, with TRBD1 as a possible D gene (5 bases). V was shortened by 4 bases and J by 0 bases, with 21 bases between the two germline ends. The CDR3 is 18 amino acids. CDR1 and CDR2 from the germline V gene are MNHNS and SASEGT. The CDR3 sequence is CASSGPGLLIAMNTEAFF. Here the CDR3 DNA reads TGTGCCAGCAGTGGGCCGGGACTACTGATCGCTATGAACACTGAAGCTTTCTTT.

The rearrangement uses TRBV7-2 and TRBJ2-2, with TRBD1 identical over 8 bases. Germline V gene lookup returns CDR1 SGHTA and CDR2 FQGNSA. This CDR3 region has 17 residues. The V segment lost 4 bases and the J segment 4 bases; nucleotides outside the gene matches: 11. The CDR3 DNA follows: TGTGCCAGCAGCTCCCTGTGGACAGGGCCCATCACCGGGGAGCTGTTTTTT. Translating it yields CASSSLWTGPITGELFF.

The chain recombines TRBV18 with TRBJ1-5; no reliable D call. Germline CDR1 and CDR2: KGHSH and LQKENI. V was cut by 0 bases and J by 6 bases, with 12 bases left in between. The CDR3 length is 15 residues. The CDR3, as DNA: TGTGCCAGCTCACCACCCCGGGGTTCGAGTCAGCCCCAGCATTTT. It encodes CASSPPRGSSQPQHF. Full variable domain (missing parts from reference TRBV18 and TRBJ1-5): NAGVMQNPRHLVRRRGQEARLRCSPMKGHSHVYWYRQLPEEGLKFMVYLQKENIIDESGMPKERFSAEFPKEGPSILRIQQVVRGDSAAYFCASSPPRGSSQPQHFGDGTRLSIL.

This clone has a single count. This chain connects TRBV5-1 to TRBJ1-1; D gene uncertain. The CDR3 has 14 amino acids. With 4 bases removed from V and 0 bases from J, the gap between germline ends came to 10 bases. CDR1 is SGHRS and CDR2 is YFSETQ in the germline V gene. The chain's CDR3 is CASSEQFLNTEAFF. CDR3 DNA: TGCGCCAGCAGCGAACAGTTTTTGAACACTGAAGCTTTCTTT. Combining the CDR3 with reference TRBV5-1 and TRBJ1-1 gives the whole variable domain KAGVTQTPRYLIKTRGQQVTLSCSPISGHRSVSWYQQTPGQGLQFLFEYFSETQRNKGNFPGRFSGRQFSNSRSEMNVSTLELGDSALYLCASSEQFLNTEAFFGQGTRLTVV.

This clone has just one count. The chain uses TRBV12-5 and TRBJ1-6; a possible D gene is TRBD1 (6 bases). The CDR3 extends over 13 amino acids. V was pared by 3 bases and J by 10 bases, with 10 bases between. CDR1 is LGHNT, CDR2 FRNRAP, per germline. CDR3 DNA sequence: TGTGCTAGTGGTTTCGGGGGGCAGTCACCCCTCCACTTT. Translating it yields CASGFGGQSPLHF.

V is TRBV10-3 and J is TRBJ2-2, with unresolved D. In germline, CDR1 is ENHRY, CDR2 SYGVKD. CDR3 length equals 15 residues. Trimming pared 6 bases from V and 6 bases from J, leaving 17 bases between. CDR3 coding DNA: TGTGCCATCAGGGCCGGGCTTGAAGGGTCCGGGGAGCTGTTTTTT. Its translation: CAIRAGLEGSGELFF.

This clone was counted once. This chain connects TRBV18 to TRBJ2-3; TRBD2 is a possible D gene (7 bases). The CDR3 has 15 amino acids. Germline assignment: CDR1 KGHSH and CDR2 LQKENI. The ends were cut back, 6 bases at V and 5 bases at J, with 18 bases in the middle. Here the CDR3 DNA reads TGTGCCAGCTCGCGAGGGGGGGCAAATCAAGATACGCAGTATTTT. As protein: CASSRGGANQDTQYF.

V and J are TRBV7-9 and TRBJ2-7, with D possibly being TRBD1 (6 bases). CDR1 SEHNR and CDR2 FQNEAQ come from the germline V gene (reference sequence). The V end lost 1 base, the J end lost 5 bases, and 9 bases lay between the germline ends. This CDR3 is 13 amino acids long. The CDR3 sequence is CASSLVDRDEQYF. CDR3 coding DNA: TGTGCCAGCAGCTTAGTGGACAGAGACGAGCAGTACTTC.

The chain combines TRBV5-6 with TRBJ1-2; D might be TRBD1 (5 bases). Germline CDR1 SGHDT, CDR2 YYEEEE. CDR3 length: 13 residues. V was pared by 1 base and J by 8 bases, with 12 bases between. In DNA, the CDR3 is TGTGCCAGCAGCTTGCCCCAGGGTTACGGCTACACCTTC. Translation gives CASSLPQGYGYTF.

This chain connects TRBV27 to TRBJ1-5; D call uncertain. This CDR3 comprises 13 residues. Trimming stripped 5 bases from V and 3 bases from J, with 8 bases between. Germline V gene data show CDR1 as MNHEY and CDR2 as SMNVEV (reference sequence). CDR3 in amino acids: CASSPLLNQPQHF. In DNA, the CDR3 is TGTGCCAGCAGTCCCCTCCTCAATCAGCCCCAGCATTTT.

The genes are TRBV9 and TRBJ2-1, with 8 bases that match TRBD2. This CDR3 is 16 amino acids long. The germline V gene has CDR1 SGDLS and CDR2 YYNGEE. The ends lost 4 bases at V and 8 bases at J; junction bases unmatched: 14. CDR3 sequence reads: CASSFRGGLGSHEQFF. The CDR3, as DNA: TGTGCCAGCAGCTTCCGTGGGGGACTAGGAAGCCATGAGCAGTTCTTC.

The rearrangement joins TRBV18 to TRBJ2-3; D gene uncertain. The CDR3 is made up of 12 amino acids. The germline V gene has CDR1 KGHSH and CDR2 LQKENI. The V gene lost 5 bases and the J gene lost 4 bases, with 7 bases spanning the gap. The CDR3 here is CASSGPADTQYF. The CDR3 nucleotides are TGTGCCAGCTCAGGGCCCGCAGATACGCAGTATTTT.

The CDR3: CASRVDRVITGELFF. The CDR3 nucleotides read TGTGCCAGCAGGGTAGACAGGGTTATCACCGGGGAGCTGTTTTTT. The chain has TRBV28 and TRBJ2-2; 7 positions match TRBD1. The CDR3 covers 15 residues. Germline CDR1 MDHEN, CDR2 SYDVKM. V shed 6 bases and J 4 bases; nucleotides not matched to a gene: 8.

The chain is built from TRBV27 and TRBJ1-1; TRBD1 aligns across 9 bases. The CDR3 length is 14 residues. Germline V lookup: CDR1 MNHEY, CDR2 SMNVEV (reference sequence). V shed 6 bases, J shed 11 bases, and the junction held 13 bases outside the gene matches. The CDR3 DNA is TGTGCCAGCAGCTTCCTCACAGGGGGCATATTGGCTTTCTTT. Translation: CASSFLTGGILAFF.

This chain joins TRBV9 and TRBJ2-2; 12 bases are a match to TRBD1. This CDR3 is built from 17 residues. Looked up from germline, CDR1 is SGDLS and CDR2 is YYNGEE. The trim removed 3 bases at V and 5 bases at J, leaving 8 bases unmatched. CDR3 DNA: TGTGCCAGCAGCGCCAGAAAGGGACAGGGGGCTACCGGGGAGCTGTTTTTT. It encodes CASSARKGQGATGELFF.

The chain employs TRBV18 and TRBJ2-3; D is possibly TRBD2 (7 bases). V was trimmed by 2 bases and J by 6 bases, leaving 9 bases between them. Germline lookup yields CDR1 KGHSH and CDR2 LQKENI. The CDR3 loop spans 13 amino acids. The CDR3 reads CASSPGGGDTQYF. CDR3 bases: TGTGCCAGCTCACCAGGCGGGGGCGATACGCAGTATTTT. The full variable domain, in which reference TRBV18 and TRBJ2-3 provide the parts outside the CDR3, is NAGVMQNPRHLVRRRGQEARLRCSPMKGHSHVYWYRQLPEEGLKFMVYLQKENIIDESGMPKERFSAEFPKEGPSILRIQQVVRGDSAAYFCASSPGGGDTQYFGPGTRLTVL.

The rearrangement links TRBV7-3 to TRBJ2-2; maybe TRBD2 (5 bases). The CDR3 length is 15 residues. The V end was cut by 3 bases, the J end by 1 base, with 9 bases between. Per the germline V gene, CDR1 is SGHTA and CDR2 is FQGTGA. This chain's CDR3 is CASSFLGRNTGELFF. In nucleotides, the CDR3 is TGTGCCAGCAGCTTTCTGGGGAGGAACACCGGGGAGCTGTTTTTT.

The chain employs TRBV7-2 and TRBJ2-7; no firm D call. Germline-derived CDR1 and CDR2 are SGHTA and FQGNSA. The V gene lost 3 bases and the J gene lost 3 bases, with 15 bases spanning the gap. The CDR3 length is 15 residues. This CDR3 is CASSFDRGNYYEQYF. CDR3 sequence (DNA): TGTGCCAGCAGCTTTGACCGAGGCAACTACTACGAGCAGTACTTC. The complete variable domain, with remaining parts taken from reference TRBV7-2 and TRBJ2-7, reads GAGVSQSPSNKVTEKGKDVELRCDPISGHTALYWYRQSLGQGLEFLIYFQGNSAPDKSGLPSDRFSAERTGGSVSTLTIQRTQQEDSAVYLCASSFDRGNYYEQYFGPGTRLTVT.